Following are 8 T cell receptor beta chains from one sample sequenced in a study of blood T cell repertoires in COVID-19. The repertoire was sequenced with immunoSEQ multiplex PCR; TCRdb's copy has only in-frame clones and lacks some. The sample contains under 250,000 clones, around 80% of which appear only once. Sequenced: peripheral blood. Receptor source: a woman in her forties or fifties with acute or convalescent COVID-19.

About this clone: Distinct nucleotide sequences in the sample also encode this CDR3. The J gene is TRBJ2-7, the V gene TRBV2; 7 bases are a match to TRBD1. This CDR3 spans 13 amino acids. The ends lost 6 bases at V and 1 base at J; junction bases unmatched: 3. The V gene's germline CDR1 is SNHLY and CDR2 FYNNEI. In DNA, the CDR3 is TGTGCCAGCAGAGGGGGCCTTTCCTACGAGCAGTACTTC. Translated: CASRGGLSYEQYF.

The V and J genes are TRBV27 and TRBJ2-7; the D is unclear. This CDR3 has 13 residues. Trimming removed 2 bases from V and 3 bases from J, with 8 bases in between. In germline, CDR1 is MNHEY, CDR2 SMNVEV (reference sequence). CDR3 amino acids: CASSLSPGYEQYF. The CDR3, as DNA: TGTGCCAGCAGTTTAAGCCCCGGCTACGAGCAGTACTTC.

This chain joins TRBV24-1 and TRBJ1-2; 9 bases fit TRBD1. The junction had 3 bases not matched to a gene; V was cut back by 5 bases and J by 3 bases. Per the germline V gene, CDR1 is KGHDR and CDR2 is SFDVKD. The CDR3 totals 14 residues. CDR3 protein: CATSAQGADYGYTF. For the CDR3, the DNA is TGTGCCACCAGTGCACAGGGGGCCGACTATGGCTACACCTTC.

This clone appeared a single time. An end of the junction does not agree with germline; a read error may underlie this. This chain connects TRBV7-2 to TRBJ2-1, with D uncertain. Germline loops: CDR1 SGHTA, CDR2 FQGNSA. This CDR3 contains 13 residues. The CDR3 coding sequence is TGTGCCAGCAGCTTAGAGGTCTCGTTCGAGCGGTTCTTC. Encoded protein: CASSLEVSFERFF.

This clone showed up just once. The chain couples TRBV5-1 to TRBJ2-2; D uncertain. This CDR3 is 13 amino acids long. Germline CDR1 SGHRS, CDR2 YFSETQ. Trimming stripped 2 bases from V and 4 bases from J, with 6 bases between. In DNA, the CDR3 is TGCGCCAGCAGCTTTAGTTCCACCGGGGAGCTGTTTTTT. This codes for CASSFSSTGELFF.

The chain joins TRBV4-1 to TRBJ2-7; D is unresolved. The CDR3 covers 15 residues. The germline V and J ends were trimmed by 4 bases and 5 bases, with 18 bases remaining between them. CDR1 is MGHRA, CDR2 YSYEKL, per germline. In DNA, the CDR3 is TGCGCCAGCAGCCGAGACCGTCCCCCTCAGGACGAGCAGTACTTC. It codes for CASSRDRPPQDEQYF.

This chain connects TRBV5-1 to TRBJ2-7, with D perhaps TRBD1 (6 bases). There are 20 residues in the CDR3. Trimming stripped 4 bases from V and 7 bases from J, with 36 bases between. Germline V CDR1 and CDR2: SGHRS, YFSETQ. Here the CDR3 DNA reads TGCGCCAGCAGCCACATTGCTCAACAGGGAGAAGGACGACGGATTAAGGAGCAGTACTTC. Its translation is CASSHIAQQGEGRRIKEQYF.

The J gene is TRBJ2-3, the V gene TRBV7-2; 9 bases match TRBD1. V lost 5 bases, J lost 4 bases, and 7 bases stayed unmatched. The CDR3 is made up of 15 amino acids. In germline, CDR1 is SGHTA, CDR2 FQGNSA. The DNA of the CDR3 is TGTGCCAGCAGCACGCGGACAGGGGCGGCAGATACGCAGTATTTT. Its protein product is CASSTRTGAADTQYF.